This T cell receptor beta chain is drawn from a study of T-cell reconstitution after alpha-beta-depleted transplantation in children. Findings of the study overall: T-cell counts and diversity at one year following transplant were attributed mainly to newly produced T cells.

The sample holds a few counts of this clonotype. Its target is not known. CDR3 length equals 15 residues. Losses at the gene ends were 6 bases for V and 0 bases for J; bases not matched to a gene: 4. Germline CDR1 is SGHTA and CDR2 is FQGNSA. Molecular barcoding with unique molecular identifiers was used for the TCRbeta library. TCRdb re-called the PCR reads through MiXCR, storing one row per CDR3 protein. The repertoire holds a few hundred thousand distinct CDR3 sequences, with 25% to 30% as singletons. The sequence was obtained from a boy under three years old with Wiskott-Aldrich syndrome, due to receive a stem cell transplant. Sample: PBMCs, taken before TCRalphabeta/CD19-depleted stem cell transplant. The chain recombines TRBV7-2 with TRBJ1-3, with TRBD1 matching over 8 bases. The CDR3 protein is CASRPTGGSGNTIYF. The CDR3 coding sequence is TGTGCCAGCAGACCAACAGGGGGCTCTGGAAACACCATATATTTT.